The 30 T cell receptor beta chains reported below all come from one sample, sequenced in a study of cytomegalovirus exposure and HLA in healthy donors. The PCR had 60 Vbeta and 13 Jbeta primers. Only in-frame clones appear in the TCRdb table, and some are missing; sequencing was by immunoSEQ multiplex PCR. The table lists 82,000 or so clones, around 74% of them singletons. Sample: PBMCs. The receptors here all came from a woman in her forties or fifties in good health and CMV-seropositive.

The chain links TRBV10-3 to TRBJ2-7; 10 positions match TRBD2. In germline, CDR1 is ENHRY, CDR2 SYGVKD. The V and J ends lost 6 bases and 5 bases, in that order; junction bases with no gene match: 10. CDR3 length: 15 amino acids. The CDR3 sequence is CAISPASGSFDEQYF. Here the CDR3 DNA reads TGTGCCATCAGCCCTGCTAGCGGGAGTTTCGACGAGCAGTACTTC.

CDR3 nucleotides: TGTGCCACCAGCAAGATGCGGGAGGGCACAGATACGCAGTATTTT. It specifies CATSKMREGTDTQYF. This rearrangement joins TRBV15 to TRBJ2-3; TRBD2 matches 8 bases. V gave up 4 bases and J gave up 1 base; unmatched junction bases: 4. CDR1 is LNHNV and CDR2 is YYDKDF in the germline V gene (reference sequence). The length of the CDR3 is 15 residues.

About this clone: This sample also contains other DNA sequences that code for the same CDR3. The chain couples TRBV27 to TRBJ1-4; TRBD1 might be the D (6 bases). The germline V gene has CDR1 MNHEY and CDR2 SMNVEV (reference sequence). Trimming stripped 3 bases from V and 5 bases from J, with 7 bases between. The CDR3 consists of 13 residues. The CDR3 region is CASSFQGNEKLFF. CDR3 DNA: TGTGCCAGCAGTTTTCAGGGGAATGAAAAACTGTTTTTT.

The chain is built from TRBV5-4 and TRBJ2-5; D call uncertain. V was pared by 3 bases and J by 2 bases, with 8 bases between. This CDR3 region has 13 residues. Germline CDR1 reads SGHNT; CDR2 reads YYREEE (reference sequence). DNA of the CDR3: TGTGCCAGCAGCTCCCGCGGACAAGAGACCCAGTACTTC. It encodes CASSSRGQETQYF.

Written as DNA, the CDR3 is TGTGCCACCAGCAGAGTGGGCAGCCCCTATGGCTACACCTTC. It encodes CATSRVGSPYGYTF. This rearrangement joins TRBV15 to TRBJ1-2; D gene ambiguous. Trimming removed 1 base from V and 4 bases from J, with 10 bases in between. There are 14 residues in the CDR3. CDR1 and CDR2 (germline): LNHNV, YYDKDF (reference sequence).

This chain links TRBV11-3 with TRBJ1-4; 7 bases agree with TRBD1. Germline CDR1 and CDR2: SGHNT and YENEEA. The trim removed 2 bases at V and 0 bases at J, leaving 9 bases unmatched. This CDR3 spans 18 amino acids. In nucleotides, the CDR3 is TGTGCCAGCAGCTTAAGGGGGCACAGCCGTGCAACTAATGAAAAACTGTTTTTT. This codes for CASSLRGHSRATNEKLFF.

The genes are TRBV28 and TRBJ2-7; 7 bases are a match to TRBD2. Germline lookup yields CDR1 MDHEN and CDR2 SYDVKM. The CDR3 length is 14 residues. With 3 bases clipped from V and 4 bases from J, the junction kept 6 bases outside the gene matches. The CDR3 reads CASSFRGLVYEQYF. Written as DNA, the CDR3 is TGTGCCAGCAGTTTCCGAGGACTAGTGTACGAGCAGTACTTC. Full variable domain (missing parts from reference TRBV28 and TRBJ2-7): DVKVTQSSRYLVKRTGEKVFLECVQDMDHENMFWYRQDPGLGLRLIYFSYDVKMKEKGDIPEGYSVSREKKERFSLILESASTNQTSMYLCASSFRGLVYEQYFGPGTRLTVT.

This chain joins TRBV11-2 and TRBJ2-1; TRBD2 matches 8 bases. The CDR3 extends over 14 amino acids. V shed 3 bases, J shed 7 bases, and the junction held 5 bases outside the gene matches. Germline lookup yields CDR1 SGHAT and CDR2 FQNNGV. CDR3 sequence reads: CASSFREGWNEQFF. The CDR3 DNA sequence: TGTGCCAGCAGCTTTCGGGAGGGCTGGAATGAGCAGTTCTTC. Supplemented by reference TRBV11-2 and TRBJ2-1, the full variable domain reads EAGVAQSPRYKIIEKRQSVAFWCNPISGHATLYWYQQILGQGPKLLIQFQNNGVVDDSQLPKDRFSAERLKGVDSTLKIQPAKLEDSAVYLCASSFREGWNEQFFGPGTRLTVL.

This chain joins TRBV5-1 and TRBJ1-3; 12 bases line up with TRBD1. CDR1 and CDR2 from the germline V gene are SGHRS and YFSETQ. The V and J ends lost 0 bases and 4 bases, in that order; junction bases with no gene match: 2. CDR3 size: 16 residues. CDR3 sequence reads: CASSLAGQGAGNTIYF. The CDR3 nucleotides are TGCGCCAGCAGCTTGGCGGGACAGGGGGCAGGAAACACCATATATTTT. Full variable domain (missing parts from reference TRBV5-1 and TRBJ1-3): KAGVTQTPRYLIKTRGQQVTLSCSPISGHRSVSWYQQTPGQGLQFLFEYFSETQRNKGNFPGRFSGRQFSNSRSEMNVSTLELGDSALYLCASSLAGQGAGNTIYFGEGSWLTVV.

V gene TRBV21-1 combines with J gene TRBJ2-3; the table's D call of TRBD2 was not tested on the DNA. TRBV21-1 corresponds to a pseudogene. The CDR3 runs 13 residues. The CDR3 DNA reads as TGTGCCAGCAGCGTCTGGAGGGCAGATACGCAGTATTTT. Protein product: CASSVWRADTQYF.

The chain is built from TRBV6-1 and TRBJ2-1, with 13 positions matching TRBD2. With V trimmed by 3 bases and J by 9 bases, 8 bases remained unmatched. Germline V gene lookup returns CDR1 MNHNS and CDR2 SASEGT. CDR3 length: 16 amino acids. In DNA, the CDR3 is TGTGCCAGCAGTGAGGAAGGACTAGCGGGAGAAGTTGAGCAGTTCTTC. Its protein is CASSEEGLAGEVEQFF.

On this clone: Other DNA sequences from this sample encode an identical CDR3 as well. The gene calls are TRBV18 and TRBJ1-1, with 9 bases that match TRBD1. The CDR3 sequence is 15 residues long. J was trimmed by 0 bases and V by 2 bases; bases with no gene match: 1. Germline-derived CDR1 and CDR2 are KGHSH and LQKENI. For the CDR3, the DNA is TGTGCCAGCTCACCAAGGACAGGGGTGAACACTGAAGCTTTCTTT. It specifies CASSPRTGVNTEAFF. Filled out from reference TRBV18 and TRBJ1-1, the complete variable domain reads NAGVMQNPRHLVRRRGQEARLRCSPMKGHSHVYWYRQLPEEGLKFMVYLQKENIIDESGMPKERFSAEFPKEGPSILRIQQVVRGDSAAYFCASSPRTGVNTEAFFGQGTRLTVV.

This clone was found once. The V and J genes are TRBV6-7 and TRBJ2-7, with 8 bases that match TRBD1. TRBV6-7 is given ORF status, its function remaining uncertain. The CDR3 runs to 16 residues. V was clipped by 2 bases and J by 2 bases; unmatched bases: 8. The CDR3 DNA is TGTGCCAGCAGTTACCCAACAGGGGGTCTGACCTACGAGCAGTACTTC. Translating gives CASSYPTGGLTYEQYF.

The V gene is TRBV29-1, the J gene TRBJ1-1; D possibly corresponds to TRBD1 (5 bases). Germline V gives CDR1 SQVTM, CDR2 ANQGSEA. The CDR3 totals 13 residues. V was clipped by 6 bases and J by 1 base, with 12 bases between them. The DNA of the CDR3 is TGCAGCGTGGCCGCCAGGGCGAACACTGAAGCTTTCTTT. This codes for CSVAARANTEAFF.

The J gene is TRBJ1-5, the V gene TRBV28, with 7 positions matching TRBD1. V lost 7 bases to trimming and J lost 6 bases; unmatched junction nucleotides: 6. The CDR3 contains 13 residues. Germline lookup yields CDR1 MDHEN and CDR2 SYDVKM. CDR3 in amino acids: CASTQGVSQPQHF. For the CDR3, the DNA is TGTGCCAGCACTCAGGGGGTAAGTCAGCCCCAGCATTTT. Full variable domain (remainder filled in from reference TRBV28 and TRBJ1-5): DVKVTQSSRYLVKRTGEKVFLECVQDMDHENMFWYRQDPGLGLRLIYFSYDVKMKEKGDIPEGYSVSREKKERFSLILESASTNQTSMYLCASTQGVSQPQHFGDGTRLSIL.

The count of this clone is one. The chain couples TRBV2 to TRBJ1-2; 7 nucleotides align to TRBD1. This CDR3 spans 14 amino acids. V shed 8 bases and J 4 bases; nucleotides not matched to a gene: 10. Germline V lookup: CDR1 SNHLY, CDR2 FYNNEI. CDR3 in amino acids: CASGPDRARYGYTF. The CDR3 DNA reads TGTGCCAGCGGCCCTGACAGGGCTCGCTATGGCTACACCTTC.

The rearrangement uses TRBV18 and TRBJ2-1, with 8 bases fitting TRBD2. This CDR3 region has 13 residues. Trimming removed 5 bases from V and 9 bases from J; junction bases left unmatched: 6. Germline V gene lookup returns CDR1 KGHSH and CDR2 LQKENI. CDR3 DNA sequence: TGTGCCAGCTCATCCATTAGCGGGATTGAGCAGTTCTTC. Residues: CASSSISGIEQFF.

The V gene is TRBV11-2, the J gene TRBJ2-5, with unresolved D. V lost 5 bases, J lost 3 bases, and 10 bases lay in between. This CDR3 has 13 amino acids. The germline V gene has CDR1 SGHAT and CDR2 FQNNGV. The CDR3 is CASSRSREETQYF. Written as DNA, the CDR3 is TGTGCCAGCAGCCGTTCTAGAGAAGAGACCCAGTACTTC.

The V and J genes are TRBV10-3 and TRBJ1-1; 7 positions agree with TRBD1. This CDR3 spans 12 amino acids. V lost 10 bases, J lost 1 base, and 3 bases stayed unmatched. Germline CDR1 and CDR2: ENHRY and SYGVKD. Written as DNA, the CDR3 is TGTGCCACGGGACAGCAGAACACTGAAGCTTTCTTT. It specifies CATGQQNTEAFF.

This chain connects TRBV6-6 to TRBJ2-1; 9 positions agree with TRBD2. With V trimmed by 2 bases and J by 7 bases, 6 bases remained unmatched. This CDR3 is built from 15 residues. The germline CDR1 and CDR2 sequences are MNHNY and SVGAGI (reference sequence). The CDR3 DNA reads TGTGCCAGCAGTTACCGACTAGCGGAGCGTAATGAGCAGTTCTTC. This gives the protein CASSYRLAERNEQFF.

This clone was counted between two and nine times. This chain connects TRBV7-9 to TRBJ2-6; tentatively, D is TRBD2 (5 bases). V lost 5 bases, J lost 4 bases, and 12 bases lay in between. The V gene's germline CDR1 is SEHNR and CDR2 FQNEAQ (reference sequence). The CDR3 has 15 amino acids. CDR3 sequence reads: CASSPRGQGANVLTF. CDR3 in DNA: TGTGCCAGCAGCCCCCGAGGGCAGGGGGCCAACGTCCTGACTTTC.

The chain has TRBV5-6 and TRBJ2-1; 8 positions agree with TRBD2. V lost 5 bases to trimming and J lost 8 bases; unmatched junction nucleotides: 9. Germline CDR1 SGHDT, CDR2 YYEEEE. This CDR3 spans 14 amino acids. The CDR3 coding sequence is TGTGCCAGCAGTTCTACCGGGACTAGGGATGAGCAGTTCTTC. Protein sequence: CASSSTGTRDEQFF.

This rearrangement joins TRBV19 to TRBJ1-5; 7 positions match TRBD1. This CDR3 has 16 amino acids. Losses at the gene ends were 5 bases for V and 4 bases for J; bases not matched to a gene: 11. The germline V gene encodes CDR1 LNHDA and CDR2 SQIVND (reference sequence). CDR3 loop: CASSAFTQGRNQPQHF. CDR3 nucleotides: TGTGCCAGTAGTGCATTCACACAGGGGAGGAATCAGCCCCAGCATTTT.

The V call is TRBV7-9, the J call TRBJ1-2; D is perhaps TRBD1 (5 bases). The CDR3 spans 13 residues. Trimming removed 0 bases at V and 4 bases at J, with 6 bases between. Germline loops: CDR1 SEHNR, CDR2 FQNEAQ (reference sequence). The CDR3: CASSLADSYGYTF. The CDR3 bases are TGTGCCAGCAGCTTAGCAGACAGCTATGGCTACACCTTC. Drawing the rest from reference TRBV7-9 and TRBJ1-2, the complete variable domain is DTGVSQNPRHKITKRGQNVTFRCDPISEHNRLYWYRQTLGQGPEFLTYFQNEAQLEKSRLLSDRFSAERPKGSFSTLEIQRTEQGDSAMYLCASSLADSYGYTFGSGTRLTVV.

This clone was observed a single time. The genes are TRBV5-6 and TRBJ2-5, with 10 bases lining up with TRBD2. J lost 5 bases, V lost 2 bases, and 9 bases had no gene match. Germline V gives CDR1 SGHDT, CDR2 YYEEEE. This CDR3 has 16 residues. The CDR3 nucleotides read TGTGCCAGCAGCTTTACGTCTAGCGGGAGTATGGAGACCCAGTACTTC. It codes for CASSFTSSGSMETQYF.

In regard to this clone: One end of the junction does not line up with germline, which may come from a read error. J is TRBJ1-5 and V is TRBV30; D is perhaps TRBD1 (5 bases). CDR1 GTSNPN and CDR2 SVGIG come from the germline V gene (reference sequence). CDR3 size: 13 residues. In DNA form, the CDR3 reads TGTGCCTGGAGTACTCAGGGAAATCAGCCCCAGAATTTT. Protein sequence: CAWSTQGNQPQNF.

This chain joins TRBV28 and TRBJ1-5; TRBD1 agrees at 9 bases. The CDR3 length is 15 residues. Trimming took 6 bases from V and 4 from J; bases not matched to a gene: 7. CDR1 is MDHEN and CDR2 is SYDVKM in the germline V gene. The CDR3 coding sequence is TGTGCCAGCAGGCCGGGACAGGGTTTAAATCAGCCCCAGCATTTT. This encodes CASRPGQGLNQPQHF. Combining the CDR3 with reference TRBV28 and TRBJ1-5 gives the whole variable domain DVKVTQSSRYLVKRTGEKVFLECVQDMDHENMFWYRQDPGLGLRLIYFSYDVKMKEKGDIPEGYSVSREKKERFSLILESASTNQTSMYLCASRPGQGLNQPQHFGDGTRLSIL.

The genes are TRBV19 and TRBJ1-1, with D possibly TRBD1 on 6 matching bases. The CDR3 sequence is 13 residues long. Trimming pared 7 bases from V and 4 bases from J, leaving 13 bases between. Germline CDR1 reads LNHDA; CDR2 reads SQIVND (reference sequence). Here the CDR3 DNA reads TGTGCCAGTAAGAGGGGGGGTATCACTGAAGCTTTCTTT. Translating gives CASKRGGITEAFF.

V usage is TRBV5-5 and J usage is TRBJ2-3; D unresolved. Deletions cut 2 bases from V and 4 bases from J, with 11 bases between. The CDR3 extends over 14 amino acids. Per germline, CDR1 SGHKS and CDR2 YYEKEE (reference sequence). CDR3 in DNA: TGTGCCAGCAGCTTCCCCAGGTTAGCAGATACGCAGTATTTT. Translation gives CASSFPRLADTQYF.

This clone was observed a single time. The chain employs TRBV6-5 and TRBJ2-7; 13 bases agree with TRBD2. Germline values: CDR1 MNHEY, CDR2 SVGAGI. CDR3 length: 15 residues. Losses at the gene ends were 6 bases for V and 3 bases for J; bases not matched to a gene: 5. The DNA of the CDR3 is TGTGCCAGCAGGCTCGGGACTAGCGGGATCTACGAGCAGTACTTC. Translating it yields CASRLGTSGIYEQYF.